Presented here are 9 T cell receptor beta chains from one specimen sequenced in a study of cytomegalovirus exposure and HLA in healthy donors. Primers for the PCR totalled 60 Vbeta and 13 Jbeta. This table comes from immunoSEQ multiplex PCR, and its TCRdb copy is limited to in-frame clones, with some not included. This table has about 78,000 clones, about two thirds appearing once. The specimen sequenced was PBMCs. The receptors originated from a man aged 25 to 45 in good health and CMV-seropositive.

V and J are TRBV7-9 and TRBJ2-5; 7 bases map to TRBD1. The CDR3 consists of 13 residues. Germline assignment: CDR1 SEHNR and CDR2 FQNEAQ (reference sequence). V was pared by 6 bases and J by 2 bases, with 3 bases of the junction left unmatched. The CDR3, as DNA: TGTGCCAGCAGGACAGGGATGCAAGAGACCCAGTACTTC. Its translation is CASRTGMQETQYF.

This chain connects TRBV6-5 to TRBJ2-5; a possible D gene is TRBD1 (7 bases). CDR3 length: 14 amino acids. Germline V gives CDR1 MNHEY, CDR2 SVGAGI. V was trimmed by 7 bases and J by 11 bases, leaving 23 bases between them. The CDR3 nucleotides read TGTGCCAGCATCGGTCGCAGGGGGGCGGGTGAGCAGTACTTC. The encoded protein is CASIGRRGAGEQYF.

The chain has TRBV11-2 and TRBJ1-5; D possibly corresponds to TRBD1 (5 bases). This CDR3 spans 15 amino acids. V lost 5 bases and J 5 bases, leaving 16 bases between the germline ends. From germline, CDR1 is SGHAT and CDR2 FQNNGV. The CDR3 sequence: CASSETIGTYQPQHF. CDR3 nucleotides: TGTGCCAGCAGCGAGACGATTGGGACTTATCAGCCCCAGCATTTT.

The chain has TRBV5-1 and TRBJ1-3, with D possibly TRBD1 on 5 matching bases. Trimming shortened V by 2 bases and J by 0 bases, and 18 bases separated the two germline ends. CDR1 SGHRS and CDR2 YFSETQ come from the germline V gene. The CDR3 loop spans 18 amino acids. CDR3 sequence: CASSFAGRTPSSGNTIYF. The CDR3 bases are TGCGCCAGCAGCTTTGCGGGGAGGACACCCTCCTCTGGAAACACCATATATTTT.

J is TRBJ1-1 and V is TRBV19; 9 bases fit TRBD1. CDR3 length equals 14 residues. V trimming: 6 bases; J trimming: 4 bases; junction bases outside the gene matches: 6. The germline gives CDR1 LNHDA, CDR2 SQIVND (reference sequence). This chain's CDR3 is CASSITGGRTEAFF. The CDR3 bases are TGTGCCAGTAGCATCACAGGGGGCCGCACTGAAGCTTTCTTT.

This clone was seen a handful of times. V is TRBV5-8 and J is TRBJ2-1; no reliable D call. Per the germline V gene, CDR1 is SGHTS and CDR2 is YDEGEE. The CDR3 extends over 13 amino acids. Trimming cost V 4 bases and J 4 bases, with 9 bases left between them. The CDR3 reads CASSVDRYNEQFF. CDR3 nucleotide sequence: TGTGCCAGCAGCGTGGACCGGTACAATGAGCAGTTCTTC. Variable domain in full (rest from reference TRBV5-8 and TRBJ2-1): EAGVTQSPTHLIKTRGQQATLRCSPISGHTSVYWYQQALGLGLQFLLWYDEGEERNRGNFPPRFSGRQFPNYSSELNVNALELEDSALYLCASSVDRYNEQFFGPGTRLTVL.

The rearrangement uses TRBV27 and TRBJ2-5; 10 bases fit TRBD1. CDR1 and CDR2 from the germline V gene are MNHEY and SMNVEV (reference sequence). V was clipped by 6 bases and J by 11 bases; unmatched bases: 15. This CDR3 is built from 15 residues. CDR3 loop: CASRSVDRGPGEQYF. CDR3 coding DNA: TGTGCCAGCAGATCCGTTGACAGGGGGCCGGGGGAGCAGTACTTC.

The chain uses TRBV5-1 and TRBJ1-2, with D hard to call. The V end was cut by 3 bases, the J end by 8 bases, with 11 bases between. The CDR3 length is 12 residues. CDR1 SGHRS and CDR2 YFSETQ come from the germline V gene. Here the CDR3 reads CASSSSGDGYTF. CDR3 coding DNA: TGCGCCAGCAGCTCCTCAGGTGACGGCTACACCTTC. Full variable domain (remainder filled in from reference TRBV5-1 and TRBJ1-2): KAGVTQTPRYLIKTRGQQVTLSCSPISGHRSVSWYQQTPGQGLQFLFEYFSETQRNKGNFPGRFSGRQFSNSRSEMNVSTLELGDSALYLCASSSSGDGYTFGSGTRLTVV.

V gene TRBV28 combines with J gene TRBJ2-5; 16 bases are a match to TRBD2. Trimming removed 6 bases from V and 2 bases from J; junction bases left unmatched: 9. The CDR3 is made up of 18 amino acids. CDR1 and CDR2 from the germline V gene are MDHEN and SYDVKM. CDR3 in amino acids: CASRGGTSGRARQETQYF. The CDR3, as DNA: TGTGCCAGCAGGGGGGGGACTAGCGGGAGGGCCCGTCAAGAGACCCAGTACTTC.